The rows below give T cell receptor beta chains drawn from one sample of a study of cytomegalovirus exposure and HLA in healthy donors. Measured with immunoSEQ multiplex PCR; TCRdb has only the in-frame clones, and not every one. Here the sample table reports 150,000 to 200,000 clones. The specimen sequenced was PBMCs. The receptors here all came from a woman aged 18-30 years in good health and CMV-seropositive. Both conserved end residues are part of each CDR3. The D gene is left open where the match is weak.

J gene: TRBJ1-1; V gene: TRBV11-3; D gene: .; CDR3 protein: CASSLEEGLEAFF; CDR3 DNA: TGTGCCAGCAGCTTAGAAGAGGGACTTGAAGCTTTCTTT
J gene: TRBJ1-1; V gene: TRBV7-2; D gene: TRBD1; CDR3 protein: CASSLGKGFSRGLIPEAFF; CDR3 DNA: TGTGCCAGCAGCTTAGGTAAAGGATTCTCCAGGGGGCTAATACCTGAAGCTTTCTTT
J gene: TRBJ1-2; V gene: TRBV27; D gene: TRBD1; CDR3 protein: CASSLQTGGNGYTF; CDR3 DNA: TGTGCCAGCAGTCTGCAGACAGGGGGCAACGGCTACACCTTC
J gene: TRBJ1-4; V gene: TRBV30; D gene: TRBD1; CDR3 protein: CALDRGNEKLFF; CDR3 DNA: TGTGCCTTGGACAGGGGGAATGAAAAACTGTTTTTT
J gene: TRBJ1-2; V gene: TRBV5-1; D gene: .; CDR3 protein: CASKQDSNYGYTF; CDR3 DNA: TGCGCCAGCAAACAAGACAGTAACTATGGCTACACCTTC
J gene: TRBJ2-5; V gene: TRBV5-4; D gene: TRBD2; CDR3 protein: CASSLGLAGAETQYF; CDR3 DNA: TGTGCCAGCAGCTTGGGACTAGCGGGAGCTGAGACCCAGTACTTC
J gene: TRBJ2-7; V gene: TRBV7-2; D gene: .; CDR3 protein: CASSLELGPSYEQYF; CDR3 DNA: TGTGCCAGCAGCTTAGAACTGGGGCCCTCCTACGAGCAGTACTTC
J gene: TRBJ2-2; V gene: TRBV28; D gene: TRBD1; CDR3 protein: CASSPRDSGTGELFF; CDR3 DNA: TGTGCCAGCAGTCCAAGGGACAGTGGCACCGGGGAGCTGTTTTTT
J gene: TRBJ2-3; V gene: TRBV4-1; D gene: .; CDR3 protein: CASSQSWTADTQYF; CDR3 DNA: TGCGCCAGCAGCCAATCTTGGACAGCTGATACGCAGTATTTT
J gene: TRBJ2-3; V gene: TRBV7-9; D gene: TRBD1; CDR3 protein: CASSLGFGQGPSDTQYF; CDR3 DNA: TGTGCCAGCAGCTTAGGCTTCGGACAGGGCCCCTCAGATACGCAGTATTTT
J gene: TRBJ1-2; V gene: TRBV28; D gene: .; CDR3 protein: CASYQAYGYTF; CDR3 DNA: TGTGCCAGCTATCAGGCTTATGGCTACACCTTC
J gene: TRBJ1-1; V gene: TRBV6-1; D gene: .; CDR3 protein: CASSESSPIEAFF; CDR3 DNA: TGTGCCAGCAGTGAAAGTAGTCCTATTGAAGCTTTCTTT
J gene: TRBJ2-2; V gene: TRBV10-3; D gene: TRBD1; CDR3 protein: CAISETSGGRAGELFF; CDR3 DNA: TGTGCCATCAGTGAGACATCAGGGGGCCGCGCCGGGGAGCTGTTTTTT
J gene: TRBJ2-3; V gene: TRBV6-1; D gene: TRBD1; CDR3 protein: CASSAMLGTGGADTQYF; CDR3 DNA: TGTGCCAGCAGTGCTATGCTTGGGACAGGGGGCGCGGATACGCAGTATTTT
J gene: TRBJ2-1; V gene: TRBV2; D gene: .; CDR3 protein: CASSPNRVLLEANEQFF; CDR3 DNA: TGTGCCAGCAGTCCTAACAGGGTATTACTAGAAGCGAATGAGCAGTTCTTC
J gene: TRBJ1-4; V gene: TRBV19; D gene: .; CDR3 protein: CASSDRATGFPTNEKLFF; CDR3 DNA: TGTGCCAGTAGTGACCGAGCTACAGGCTTTCCAACTAATGAAAAACTGTTTTTT
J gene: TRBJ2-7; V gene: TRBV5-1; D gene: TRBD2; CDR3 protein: CASSLARRESGYEQYF; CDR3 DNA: TGCGCCAGCAGCTTGGCCCGGCGGGAGTCCGGCTACGAGCAGTACTTC
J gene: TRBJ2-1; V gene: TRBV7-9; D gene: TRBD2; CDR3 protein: CASSRTSGPSSYNEQFF; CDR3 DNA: TGTGCCAGCAGTCGGACTAGCGGGCCCTCCTCCTACAATGAGCAGTTCTTC
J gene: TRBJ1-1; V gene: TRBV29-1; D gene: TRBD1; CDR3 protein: CSAGQGDTEAFF; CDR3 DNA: TGCAGCGCTGGACAGGGGGACACTGAAGCTTTCTTT
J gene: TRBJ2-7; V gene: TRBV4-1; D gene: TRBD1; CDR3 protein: CASSSPGQGVYEQYF; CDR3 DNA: TGCGCCAGCAGCTCCCCGGGACAGGGGGTTTACGAGCAGTACTTC
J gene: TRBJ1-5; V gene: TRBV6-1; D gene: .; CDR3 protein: CASSEVSGSGQPQHF; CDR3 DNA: TGTGCCAGCAGTGAAGTGTCAGGGTCTGGTCAGCCCCAGCATTTT
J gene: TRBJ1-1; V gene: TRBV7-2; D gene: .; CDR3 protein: CASSLGQVTEAFF; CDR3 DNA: TGTGCCAGCAGCTTAGGACAGGTCACTGAAGCTTTCTTT
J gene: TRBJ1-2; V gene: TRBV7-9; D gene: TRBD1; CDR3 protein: CASSSRQGALNGYTF; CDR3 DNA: TGTGCCAGCAGCTCGCGACAGGGGGCGTTAAATGGCTACACCTTC
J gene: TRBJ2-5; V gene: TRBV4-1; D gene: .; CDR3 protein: CASSQKPGGRYQETQYF; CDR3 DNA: TGCGCCAGCAGCCAAAAACCAGGAGGGAGGTACCAAGAGACCCAGTACTTC
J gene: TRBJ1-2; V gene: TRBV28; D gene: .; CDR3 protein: CASSLGTTNYGYTF; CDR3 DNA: TGTGCCAGCAGTCTCGGGACAACTAACTATGGCTACACCTTC
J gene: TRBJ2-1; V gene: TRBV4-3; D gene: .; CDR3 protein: CASSQTSSYNEQFF; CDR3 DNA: TGCGCCAGCAGCCAAACTAGCTCCTACAATGAGCAGTTCTTC
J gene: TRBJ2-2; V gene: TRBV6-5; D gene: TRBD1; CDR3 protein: CASRGQLGTGEPFF; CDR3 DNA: TGTGCCAGCCGGGGACAGTTGGGGACCGGGGAGCCGTTTTTT
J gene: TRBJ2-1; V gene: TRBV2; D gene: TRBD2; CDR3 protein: CASTRLAGGSYNEQFF; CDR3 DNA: TGTGCCAGCACTAGACTAGCGGGAGGTAGCTACAATGAGCAGTTCTTC
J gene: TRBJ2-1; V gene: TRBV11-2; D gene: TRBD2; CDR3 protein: CASSSGTSAYNEQFF; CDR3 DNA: TGTGCCAGCAGCTCGGGGACTAGCGCCTACAATGAGCAGTTCTTC
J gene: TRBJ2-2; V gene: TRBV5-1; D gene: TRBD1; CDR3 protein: CASSPGTGYTGELFF; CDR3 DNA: TGCGCCAGCAGTCCCGGGACAGGGTACACCGGGGAGCTGTTTTTT
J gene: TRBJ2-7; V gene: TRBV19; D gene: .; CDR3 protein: CASRATRAVPYEQYF; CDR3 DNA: TGTGCCAGTAGGGCCACCAGGGCTGTACCCTACGAGCAGTACTTC
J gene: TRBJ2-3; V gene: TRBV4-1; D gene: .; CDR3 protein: CASSQESTSTDTQYF; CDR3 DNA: TGCGCCAGCAGCCAGGAGAGTACTAGCACAGATACGCAGTATTTT
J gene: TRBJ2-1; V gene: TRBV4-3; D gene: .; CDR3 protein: CASSLLSTSRHNEQFF; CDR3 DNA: TGCGCCAGCAGCCTCCTGTCTACTAGCAGGCACAATGAGCAGTTCTTC
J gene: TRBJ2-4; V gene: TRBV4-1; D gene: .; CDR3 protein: CASSFGGNIQYF; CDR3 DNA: TGCGCCAGCAGCTTTGGCGGGAACATTCAGTACTTC
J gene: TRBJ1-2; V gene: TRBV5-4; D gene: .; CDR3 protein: CASSLKTGNYGYTF; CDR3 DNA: TGTGCCAGCAGCTTAAAGACAGGCAACTATGGCTACACCTTC
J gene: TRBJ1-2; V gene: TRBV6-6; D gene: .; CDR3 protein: CASSYSSGAARGYTF; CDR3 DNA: TGTGCCAGCAGTTACTCGAGCGGGGCTGCCCGTGGCTACACCTTC
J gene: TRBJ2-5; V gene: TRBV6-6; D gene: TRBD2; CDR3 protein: CASSYSAGEETQYF; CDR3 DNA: TGTGCCAGCAGTTACTCTGCGGGAGAAGAGACCCAGTACTTC
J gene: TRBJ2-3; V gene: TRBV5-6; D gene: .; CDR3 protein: CASSLGLLNTDTQYF; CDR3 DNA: TGTGCCAGCAGCTTGGGACTCCTCAACACAGATACGCAGTATTTT
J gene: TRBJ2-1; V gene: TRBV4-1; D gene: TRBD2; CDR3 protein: CASSQRGGTPRDNEQFF; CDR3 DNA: TGCGCCAGCAGCCAACGGGGGGGGACTCCCCGGGACAATGAGCAGTTCTTC
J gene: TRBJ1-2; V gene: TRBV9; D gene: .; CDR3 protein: CASSVAESYGYTF; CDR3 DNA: TGTGCCAGCAGCGTAGCAGAAAGCTATGGCTACACCTTC
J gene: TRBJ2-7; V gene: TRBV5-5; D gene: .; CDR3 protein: CASSFGQSSYEQYF; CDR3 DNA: TGTGCCAGCAGCTTCGGACAGAGCTCCTACGAGCAGTACTTC
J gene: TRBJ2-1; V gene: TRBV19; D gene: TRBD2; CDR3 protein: CASSVSIAGVADEQFF; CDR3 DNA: TGTGCCAGTAGTGTCAGTATAGCGGGAGTAGCTGATGAGCAGTTCTTC
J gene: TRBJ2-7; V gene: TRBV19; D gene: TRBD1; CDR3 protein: CASAPVAGGWYEQYF; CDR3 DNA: TGTGCCAGCGCCCCGGTAGCAGGGGGCTGGTACGAGCAGTACTTC
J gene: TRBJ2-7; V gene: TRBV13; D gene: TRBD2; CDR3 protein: CASSLGAGGSYEQYF; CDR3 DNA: TGTGCCAGCAGCTTAGGGGCGGGAGGCAGCTACGAGCAGTACTTC
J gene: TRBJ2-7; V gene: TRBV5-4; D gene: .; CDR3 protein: CASSSGSRGRNEQYF; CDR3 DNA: TGTGCCAGCAGCTCCGGGTCCCGAGGCCGGAACGAGCAGTACTTC
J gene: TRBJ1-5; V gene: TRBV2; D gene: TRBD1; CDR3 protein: CASSVGQGIEGNQPQHF; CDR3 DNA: TGTGCCAGCAGTGTAGGACAGGGTATTGAGGGCAATCAGCCCCAGCATTTT
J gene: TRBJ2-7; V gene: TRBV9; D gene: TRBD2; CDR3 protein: CASSVGGLAGYEQYF; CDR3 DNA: TGTGCCAGCAGCGTAGGGGGACTAGCGGGTTACGAGCAGTACTTC
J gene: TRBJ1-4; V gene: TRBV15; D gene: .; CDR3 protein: CATSRDKRGEKLFF; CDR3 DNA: TGTGCCACCAGCAGAGATAAGAGAGGAGAAAAACTGTTTTTT
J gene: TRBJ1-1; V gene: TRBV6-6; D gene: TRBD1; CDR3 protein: CASSNRGNTEAFF; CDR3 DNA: TGTGCCAGCTCAAACAGGGGGAACACTGAAGCTTTCTTT
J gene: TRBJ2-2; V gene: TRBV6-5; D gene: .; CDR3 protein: CASSYSRNTGELFF; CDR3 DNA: TGTGCCAGCAGTTACTCCCGGAACACCGGGGAGCTGTTTTTT
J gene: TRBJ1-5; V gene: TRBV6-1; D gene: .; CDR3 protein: CASAENRVSNQPQHF; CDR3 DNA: TGTGCCTCCGCGGAAAACAGGGTGAGCAATCAGCCCCAGCATTTT
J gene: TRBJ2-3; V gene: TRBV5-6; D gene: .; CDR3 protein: CASGNFDTQYF; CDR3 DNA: TGTGCCAGCGGCAATTTCGATACGCAGTATTTT
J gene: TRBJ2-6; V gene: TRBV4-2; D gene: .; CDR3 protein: CASSQMGAGANVLTF; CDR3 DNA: TGTGCCAGCAGCCAAATGGGAGCTGGGGCCAACGTCCTGACTTTC
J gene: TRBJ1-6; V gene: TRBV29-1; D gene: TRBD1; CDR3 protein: CSAGTGLDSPLHF; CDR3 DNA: TGCAGCGCCGGGACAGGGCTGGATTCACCCCTCCACTTT
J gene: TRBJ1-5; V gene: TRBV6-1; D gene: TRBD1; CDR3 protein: CASRRQGRVQPQHF; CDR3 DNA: TGTGCCAGCAGACGACAGGGGAGGGTTCAGCCCCAGCATTTT
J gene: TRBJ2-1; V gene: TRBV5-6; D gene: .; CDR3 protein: CASSRDNGQFF; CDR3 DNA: TGTGCCAGCAGCCGGGATAACGGGCAGTTCTTC
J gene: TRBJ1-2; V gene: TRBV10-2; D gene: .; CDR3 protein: CASRSLGDYGYTF; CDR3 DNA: TGCGCCAGCAGATCTCTAGGGGACTATGGCTACACCTTC
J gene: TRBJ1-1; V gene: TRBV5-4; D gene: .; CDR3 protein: CASRHRQANTEAFF; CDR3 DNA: TGTGCCAGCAGACACCGACAGGCGAACACTGAAGCTTTCTTT